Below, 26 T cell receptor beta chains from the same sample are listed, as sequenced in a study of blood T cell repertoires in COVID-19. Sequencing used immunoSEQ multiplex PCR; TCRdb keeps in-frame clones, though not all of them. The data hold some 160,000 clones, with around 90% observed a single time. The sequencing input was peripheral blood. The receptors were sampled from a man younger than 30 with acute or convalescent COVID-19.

CDR3 nucleotides: TGTGCCAGCAGCGTAGGGGTAAGCGGGGGGGCCCCAGATACGCAGTATTTT. Protein: CASSVGVSGGAPDTQYF. The chain has TRBV9 and TRBJ2-3, with 10 bases that match TRBD2. J lost 4 bases, V lost 0 bases, and 8 bases had no gene match. Germline V gene lookup returns CDR1 SGDLS and CDR2 YYNGEE. CDR3 size: 17 residues.

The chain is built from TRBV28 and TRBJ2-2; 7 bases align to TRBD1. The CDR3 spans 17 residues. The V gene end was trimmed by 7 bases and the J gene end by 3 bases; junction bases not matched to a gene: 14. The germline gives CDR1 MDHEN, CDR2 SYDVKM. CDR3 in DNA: TGTGCCAGCAATAACGACAAAGACAGGGTAGACACCGGGGAGCTGTTTTTT. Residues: CASNNDKDRVDTGELFF. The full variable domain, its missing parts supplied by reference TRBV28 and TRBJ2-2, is DVKVTQSSRYLVKRTGEKVFLECVQDMDHENMFWYRQDPGLGLRLIYFSYDVKMKEKGDIPEGYSVSREKKERFSLILESASTNQTSMYLCASNNDKDRVDTGELFFGEGSRLTVL.

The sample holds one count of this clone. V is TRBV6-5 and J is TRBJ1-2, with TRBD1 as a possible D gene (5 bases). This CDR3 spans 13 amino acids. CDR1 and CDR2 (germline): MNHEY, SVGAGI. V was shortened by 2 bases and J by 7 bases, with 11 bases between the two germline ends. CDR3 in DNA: TGTGCCAGCAGTTACGGGGGGGGAGTTGGCTACACCTTC. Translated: CASSYGGGVGYTF.

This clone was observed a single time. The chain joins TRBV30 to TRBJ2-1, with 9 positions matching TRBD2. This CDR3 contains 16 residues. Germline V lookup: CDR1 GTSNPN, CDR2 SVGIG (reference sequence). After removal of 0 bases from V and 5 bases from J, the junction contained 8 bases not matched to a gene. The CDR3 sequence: CAWSVGQGLANNEQFF. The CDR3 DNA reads TGTGCCTGGAGTGTGGGTCAAGGACTAGCGAACAATGAGCAGTTCTTC.

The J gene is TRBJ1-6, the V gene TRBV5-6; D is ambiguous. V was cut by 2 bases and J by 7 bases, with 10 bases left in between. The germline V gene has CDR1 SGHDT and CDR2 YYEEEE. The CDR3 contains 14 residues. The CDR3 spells CASSFQEGNSPLHF. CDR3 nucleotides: TGTGCCAGCAGCTTCCAGGAGGGCAATTCACCCCTCCACTTT.

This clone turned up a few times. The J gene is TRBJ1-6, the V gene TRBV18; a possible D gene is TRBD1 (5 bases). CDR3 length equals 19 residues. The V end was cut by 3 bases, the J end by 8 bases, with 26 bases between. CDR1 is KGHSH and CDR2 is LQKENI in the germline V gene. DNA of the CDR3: TGTGCCAGCTCACCCACTACGGCGGGATCCTCAGGGCATGATTCACCCCTCCACTTT. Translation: CASSPTTAGSSGHDSPLHF.

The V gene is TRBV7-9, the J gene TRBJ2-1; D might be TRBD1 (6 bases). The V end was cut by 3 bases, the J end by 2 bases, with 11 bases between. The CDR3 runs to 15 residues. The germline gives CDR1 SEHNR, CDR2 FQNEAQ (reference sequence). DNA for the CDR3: TGTGCCAGCAGCTTCCCTCAGGGGACCTACAATGAGCAGTTCTTC. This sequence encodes CASSFPQGTYNEQFF. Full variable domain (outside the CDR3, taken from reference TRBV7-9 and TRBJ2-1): DTGVSQNPRHKITKRGQNVTFRCDPISEHNRLYWYRQTLGQGPEFLTYFQNEAQLEKSRLLSDRFSAERPKGSFSTLEIQRTEQGDSAMYLCASSFPQGTYNEQFFGPGTRLTVL.

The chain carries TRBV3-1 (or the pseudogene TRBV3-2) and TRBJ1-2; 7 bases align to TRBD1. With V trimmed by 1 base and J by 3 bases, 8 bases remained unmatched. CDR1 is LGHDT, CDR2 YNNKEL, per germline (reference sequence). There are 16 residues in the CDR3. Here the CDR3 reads CASSQGRYRGDYGYTF. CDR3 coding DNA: TGTGCCAGCAGCCAAGGTCGTTACAGGGGAGACTATGGCTACACCTTC.

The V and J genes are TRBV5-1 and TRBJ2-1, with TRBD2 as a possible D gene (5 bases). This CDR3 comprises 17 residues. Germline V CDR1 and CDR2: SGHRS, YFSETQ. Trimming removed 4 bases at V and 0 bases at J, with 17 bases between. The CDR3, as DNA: TGCGCCAGCAGCGTCCTGACTCCTACTAGCTCCTACAATGAGCAGTTCTTC. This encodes CASSVLTPTSSYNEQFF.

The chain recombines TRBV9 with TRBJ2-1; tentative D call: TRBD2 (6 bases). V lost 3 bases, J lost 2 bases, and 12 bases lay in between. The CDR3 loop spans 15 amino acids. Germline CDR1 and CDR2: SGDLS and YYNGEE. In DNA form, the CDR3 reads TGTGCCAGCAGCGCCTATAGCGGAACCTACAATGAGCAGTTCTTC. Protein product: CASSAYSGTYNEQFF.

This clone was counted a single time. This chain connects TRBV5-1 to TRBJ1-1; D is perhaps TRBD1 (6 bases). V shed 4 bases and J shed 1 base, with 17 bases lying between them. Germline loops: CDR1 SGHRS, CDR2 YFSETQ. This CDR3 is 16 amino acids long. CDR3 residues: CASSHTSGGRNTEAFF. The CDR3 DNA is TGCGCCAGCAGCCATACTTCGGGGGGCAGGAACACTGAAGCTTTCTTT.

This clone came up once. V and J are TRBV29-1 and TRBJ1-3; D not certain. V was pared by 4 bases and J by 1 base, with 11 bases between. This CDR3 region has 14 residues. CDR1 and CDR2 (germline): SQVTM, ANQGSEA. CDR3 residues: CSVVGGPSGNTIYF. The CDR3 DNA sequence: TGCAGCGTTGTAGGAGGGCCTTCTGGAAACACCATATATTTT.

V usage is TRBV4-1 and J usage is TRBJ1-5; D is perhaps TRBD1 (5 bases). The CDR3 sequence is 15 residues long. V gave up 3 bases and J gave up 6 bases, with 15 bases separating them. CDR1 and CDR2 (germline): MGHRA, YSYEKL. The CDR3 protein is CASSHLGRVGQPQHF. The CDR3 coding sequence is TGCGCCAGCAGCCACTTAGGCAGGGTAGGTCAGCCCCAGCATTTT.

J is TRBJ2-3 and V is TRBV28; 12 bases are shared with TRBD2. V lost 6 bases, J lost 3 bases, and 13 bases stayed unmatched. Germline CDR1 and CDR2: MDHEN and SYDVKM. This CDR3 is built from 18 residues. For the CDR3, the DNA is TGTGCCAGCAGCGCCCAATACTTACTAGCGGGGGGTACAGATACGCAGTATTTT. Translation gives CASSAQYLLAGGTDTQYF.

CDR3 amino acids: CSAGGGLAGRETQYF. The CDR3, as DNA: TGCAGTGCTGGTGGGGGACTAGCGGGACGCGAAACCCAGTACTTC. The chain carries TRBV20-1 and TRBJ2-5; 13 bases match TRBD2. This CDR3 has 15 residues. CDR1 and CDR2 from the germline V gene are DFQATT and SNEGSKA (reference sequence). V lost 5 bases and J lost 8; bases outside the gene matches: 11.

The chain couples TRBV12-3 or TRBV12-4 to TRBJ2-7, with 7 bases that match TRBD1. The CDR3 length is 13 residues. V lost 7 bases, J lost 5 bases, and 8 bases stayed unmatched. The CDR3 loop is CASTPRTGHEQYF. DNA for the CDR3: TGTGCCAGCACCCCCAGGACAGGTCACGAGCAGTACTTC.

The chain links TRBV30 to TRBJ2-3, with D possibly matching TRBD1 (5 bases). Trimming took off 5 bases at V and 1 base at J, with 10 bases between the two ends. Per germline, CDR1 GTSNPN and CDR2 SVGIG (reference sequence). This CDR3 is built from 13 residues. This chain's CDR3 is CAWEKTGTDTQYF. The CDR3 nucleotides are TGTGCCTGGGAAAAGACAGGCACAGATACGCAGTATTTT.

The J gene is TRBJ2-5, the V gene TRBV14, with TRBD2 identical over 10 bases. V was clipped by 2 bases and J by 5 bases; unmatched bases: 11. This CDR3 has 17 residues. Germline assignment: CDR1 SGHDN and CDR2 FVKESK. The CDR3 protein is CASSQYLASGSEETQYF. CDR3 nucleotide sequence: TGTGCCAGCAGCCAATACCTAGCTAGCGGGAGTGAGGAGACCCAGTACTTC.

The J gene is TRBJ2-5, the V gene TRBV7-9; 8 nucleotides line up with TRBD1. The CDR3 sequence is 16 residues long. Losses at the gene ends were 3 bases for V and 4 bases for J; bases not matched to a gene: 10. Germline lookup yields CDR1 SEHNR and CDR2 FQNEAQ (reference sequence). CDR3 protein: CASSFPERTGRETQYF. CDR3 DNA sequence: TGTGCCAGCAGCTTTCCGGAAAGGACAGGGAGAGAGACCCAGTACTTC.

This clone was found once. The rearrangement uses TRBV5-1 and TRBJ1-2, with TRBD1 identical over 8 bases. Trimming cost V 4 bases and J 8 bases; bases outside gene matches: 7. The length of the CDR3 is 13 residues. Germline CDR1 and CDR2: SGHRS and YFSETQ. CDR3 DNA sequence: TGCGCCAGCAGCGTCGACAGGGGAGAGGGCTACACCTTC. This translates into CASSVDRGEGYTF.

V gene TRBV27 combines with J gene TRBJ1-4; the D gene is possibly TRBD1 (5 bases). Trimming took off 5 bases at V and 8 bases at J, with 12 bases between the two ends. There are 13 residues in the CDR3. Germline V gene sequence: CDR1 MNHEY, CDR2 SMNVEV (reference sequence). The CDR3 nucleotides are TGTGCCAGCAGTCAGGGTCTCAACGAAAAACTGTTTTTT. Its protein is CASSQGLNEKLFF. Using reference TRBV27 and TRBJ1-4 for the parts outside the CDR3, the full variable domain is EAQVTQNPRYLITVTGKKLTVTCSQNMNHEYMSWYRQDPGLGLRQIYYSMNVEVTDKGDVPEGYKVSRKEKRNFPLILESPSPNQTSLYFCASSQGLNEKLFFGSGTQLSVL.

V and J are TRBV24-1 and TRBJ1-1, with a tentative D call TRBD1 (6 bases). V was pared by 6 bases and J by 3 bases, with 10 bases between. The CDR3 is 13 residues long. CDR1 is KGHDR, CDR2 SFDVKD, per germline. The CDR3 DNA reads TGTGCCACCAGTCCCGACAGGTACACTGAAGCTTTCTTT. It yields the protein CATSPDRYTEAFF.

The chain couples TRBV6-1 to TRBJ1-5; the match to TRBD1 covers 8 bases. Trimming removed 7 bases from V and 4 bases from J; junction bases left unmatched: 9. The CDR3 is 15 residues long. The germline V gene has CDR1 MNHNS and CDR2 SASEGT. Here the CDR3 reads CASNTNRGGNQPQHF. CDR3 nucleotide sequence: TGTGCCAGCAATACGAACAGGGGGGGAAATCAGCCCCAGCATTTT.

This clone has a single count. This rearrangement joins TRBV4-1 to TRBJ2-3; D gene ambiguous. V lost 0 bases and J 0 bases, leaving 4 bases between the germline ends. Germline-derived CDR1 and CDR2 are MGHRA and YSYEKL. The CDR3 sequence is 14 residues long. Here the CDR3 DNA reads TGCGCCAGCAGCCAAGAACAGAGCACAGATACGCAGTATTTT. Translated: CASSQEQSTDTQYF.

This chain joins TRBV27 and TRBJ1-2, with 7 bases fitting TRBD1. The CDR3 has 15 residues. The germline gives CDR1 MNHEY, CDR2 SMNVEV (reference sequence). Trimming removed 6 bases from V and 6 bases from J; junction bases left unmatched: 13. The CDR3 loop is CASRHSDRPLHGYTF. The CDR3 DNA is TGTGCCAGCAGGCATTCGGACAGGCCTCTCCATGGCTACACCTTC.

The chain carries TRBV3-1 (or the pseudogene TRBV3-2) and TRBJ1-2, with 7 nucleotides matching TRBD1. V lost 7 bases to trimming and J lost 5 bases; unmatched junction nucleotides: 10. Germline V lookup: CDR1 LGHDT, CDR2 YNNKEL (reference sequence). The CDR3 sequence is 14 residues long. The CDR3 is CASTQAGGQYGYTF. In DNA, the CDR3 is TGTGCCAGCACCCAGGCAGGGGGGCAATATGGCTACACCTTC.